This T cell receptor beta chain comes out of a study of Graves' ophthalmopathy and Graves' hyperthyroidism. Study outcomes and limitations: Most thyroid clonotypes expanded beyond 0.001 frequency were also found in blood.

RNA transcripts were the template, and TCR beta CDR3 regions were amplified from them. Second-round multiplex PCR followed a first-round RT-PCR using HTBI primers. TCRdb analysed the multiplex PCR reads with MiXCR anew, one entry per CDR3 protein. Of roughly 39,000 distinct CDR3 sequences in the sample, 50% were seen once. In regard to this clonotype: Antigen: not known.

CDR3 length equals 16 residues. Germline V gene sequence: CDR1 SEHNR, CDR2 FQNEAQ (reference sequence). With 4 bases clipped from V and 2 bases from J, the junction kept 4 bases outside the gene matches. Stable hyperthyroidism denotes an absence of ophthalmopathy throughout 18 months of follow-up. Other autoimmune disease, uncontrolled infection, pregnancy and lactation led to exclusion. Patients were diagnosed from clinical symptoms, serum thyroxine, TRAb, thyroid ultrasound and orbital computed tomography. The TCR sequence derives from an adult woman with stable Graves' hyperthyroidism. The sample taken for sequencing was peripheral blood. J is TRBJ1-5 and V is TRBV7-9, with 11 bases fitting TRBD1. CDR3 DNA: TGTGCCAGCAGCTCTCCGGGACAGGGGGGCAATCAGCCCCAGCATTTT. Its protein product is CASSSPGQGGNQPQHF. The entire variable domain, with the rest obtained from reference TRBV7-9 and TRBJ1-5, is as follows: DTGVSQNPRHKITKRGQNVTFRCDPISEHNRLYWYRQTLGQGPEFLTYFQNEAQLEKSRLLSDRFSAERPKGSFSTLEIQRTEQGDSAMYLCASSSPGQGGNQPQHFGDGTRLSIL.